This passage covers 25 T cell receptor beta chains from one sample sequenced in a study of T-cell memory formation after mild COVID-19. TCRdb recomputed calls from the 5' RACE reads with MiXCR, one row per CDR3 protein. The sample lists 550,000 to 650,000 distinct CDR3 sequences; roughly a sixth were seen once. Sequences were obtained from PBMCs or a T cell subset sorted from them (not recorded which). All receptors come from an adult woman who had mild COVID-19 (a few samples of this study predate the infection). Cell type and time point are not known.

The V gene is TRBV12-3 or TRBV12-4, the J gene TRBJ2-7; TRBD2 is a possible D gene (5 bases). V lost 3 bases and J 5 bases, leaving 14 bases between the germline ends. The length of the CDR3 is 14 residues. CDR3 in DNA: TGTGCCAGCAGTTTTGGTGGGAGTGCTGACGAGCAGTACTTC. As protein: CASSFGGSADEQYF.

This clonotype was observed a few times. The genes are TRBV29-1 and TRBJ1-1; D is unresolved. This CDR3 is 13 amino acids long. Germline values: CDR1 SQVTM, CDR2 ANQGSEA. V lost 0 bases to trimming and J lost 0 bases, with 5 bases between them. The CDR3 DNA reads as TGCAGCGTTGAAGATCATATGAACACTGAAGCTTTCTTT. This encodes CSVEDHMNTEAFF.

This clonotype was detected a few times. The chain carries TRBV29-1 and TRBJ1-2, with 7 bases fitting TRBD1. CDR3 size: 15 residues. CDR1 SQVTM and CDR2 ANQGSEA come from the germline V gene. Trimming cost V 6 bases and J 5 bases; bases outside gene matches: 15. The DNA for the CDR3 is TGCAGCGTCCCTCCAAGGGACAGCCTAGAGTATGGCTACACCTTC. Translation gives CSVPPRDSLEYGYTF.

The chain links TRBV6-2 or TRBV6-3 to TRBJ2-3; D unresolved. The V and J ends lost 11 bases and 4 bases respectively, with 16 bases between them. This CDR3 is 13 amino acids long. CDR1 is MNHEY, CDR2 SVGEGT, per germline. The CDR3 sequence is CAARSSVADTQYF. The CDR3, as DNA: TGTGCCGCGCGATCATCGGTGGCAGATACGCAGTATTTT.

The gene calls are TRBV5-1 and TRBJ2-1; 10 nucleotides line up with TRBD2. Germline V gene sequence: CDR1 SGHRS, CDR2 YFSETQ. This CDR3 spans 15 amino acids. Trimming removed 5 bases from V and 7 bases from J; junction bases left unmatched: 9. Here the CDR3 DNA reads TGCGCCAGCAGTTCCTTCGGGACTAGCGTGAATGAGCAGTTCTTC. Its translation is CASSSFGTSVNEQFF.

The rearrangement links TRBV19 to TRBJ1-2; D remains unclear. V was pared by 6 bases and J by 7 bases, with 9 bases between. Per germline, CDR1 LNHDA and CDR2 SQIVND (reference sequence). The CDR3 contains 11 residues. The CDR3, as DNA: TGTGCCAGTAGGAAGGGCCGTGGCTACACCTTC. Amino acids: CASRKGRGYTF.

This clonotype was counted between two and nine times. The chain is built from TRBV20-1 and TRBJ2-3; TRBD2 matches 9 bases. The ends lost 5 bases at V and 4 bases at J; junction bases unmatched: 4. Per the germline V gene, CDR1 is DFQATT and CDR2 is SNEGSKA (reference sequence). The CDR3 extends over 13 amino acids. CDR3 loop: CSALLAGADTQYF. The CDR3 DNA reads as TGCAGTGCTCTCTTAGCGGGAGCAGATACGCAGTATTTT.

The sample holds a few counts of this clonotype. The chain links TRBV4-3 to TRBJ2-5, with 9 bases fitting TRBD2. Losses at the gene ends were 1 base for V and 3 bases for J; bases not matched to a gene: 0. This CDR3 is 14 amino acids long. CDR1 is LGHNA and CDR2 is YSLEER in the germline V gene. The CDR3 coding sequence is TGCGCCAGCAGCCAAGTAGCGGGAGAAGAGACCCAGTACTTC. Translation gives CASSQVAGEETQYF.

There are a few counts of this clonotype. The CDR3 spells CASSLRQGRYEQYF. DNA for the CDR3: TGTGCCAGCAGCCTTAGACAGGGGCGCTACGAGCAGTACTTC. This chain connects TRBV13 to TRBJ2-7; 8 bases match TRBD1. Unmatched junction bases numbered 6, after V lost 5 bases and J lost 3 bases. CDR1 PRHDT and CDR2 FYEKMQ come from the germline V gene (reference sequence). The CDR3 loop spans 14 amino acids.

This clonotype was recorded at least ten times. The chain carries TRBV4-1 and TRBJ2-3; 9 nucleotides line up with TRBD2. Losses at the gene ends were 1 base for V and 8 bases for J; bases not matched to a gene: 13. The germline V gene has CDR1 MGHRA and CDR2 YSYEKL. CDR3 length: 17 residues. CDR3 DNA sequence: TGCGCCAGCAGCCAAGGTTGGGGTAGCGGGGGTTCAGGTACGCAGTATTTT. This sequence encodes CASSQGWGSGGSGTQYF.

The chain has TRBV5-5 and TRBJ1-2; unclear D gene. CDR1 and CDR2 from the germline V gene are SGHKS and YYEKEE (reference sequence). The CDR3 runs 15 residues. V lost 1 base to trimming and J lost 0 bases, with 10 bases between them. CDR3 bases: TGTGCCAGCAGCTTGTTCTTGTACTCTAACTATGGCTACACCTTC. Translating it yields CASSLFLYSNYGYTF. Full variable domain (missing parts from reference TRBV5-5 and TRBJ1-2): DAGVTQSPTHLIKTRGQQVTLRCSPISGHKSVSWYQQVLGQGPQFIFQYYEKEERGRGNFPDRFSARQFPNYSSELNVNALLLGDSALYLCASSLFLYSNYGYTFGSGTRLTVV.

J is TRBJ1-5 and V is TRBV13; 7 positions agree with TRBD1. The CDR3 spans 17 residues. V lost 5 bases and J lost 2; bases outside the gene matches: 12. Per the germline V gene, CDR1 is PRHDT and CDR2 is FYEKMQ (reference sequence). The CDR3 region has the DNA TGTGCCAGCAGCGCCCGACAGGGTCGGAACGGCAATCAGCCCCAGCATTTT. Encoded protein: CASSARQGRNGNQPQHF.

This clonotype turned up a few times. J is TRBJ2-1 and V is TRBV27; D is possibly TRBD1 (5 bases). This CDR3 is 16 amino acids long. Germline CDR1 MNHEY, CDR2 SMNVEV (reference sequence). Trimming cost V 5 bases and J 1 base, with 15 bases left between them. CDR3 sequence (DNA): TGTGCCAGCAGTCCGGACACAGATAGATCCTACAATGAGCAGTTCTTC. Its protein product is CASSPDTDRSYNEQFF.

The chain joins TRBV24-1 to TRBJ2-5; D may be TRBD1 or TRBD2 (5 bases each). The V gene's germline CDR1 is KGHDR and CDR2 SFDVKD. This CDR3 contains 17 residues. Deletions cut 0 bases from V and 1 base from J, with 14 bases between. CDR3 residues: CATSDLPGRESQETQYF. CDR3 DNA: TGTGCCACCAGTGATTTGCCGGGACGAGAAAGCCAAGAGACCCAGTACTTC.

The genes are TRBV5-1 and TRBJ1-6, with no clear D. Germline-derived CDR1 and CDR2 are SGHRS and YFSETQ. The V end was cut by 0 bases, the J end by 7 bases, with 17 bases between. The CDR3 loop spans 17 amino acids. CDR3 loop: CASSLEFVGTTNSPLHF. The DNA of the CDR3 is TGCGCCAGCAGCTTGGAATTTGTCGGCACCACGAATTCACCCCTCCACTTT. The full variable domain, completed using reference TRBV5-1 and TRBJ1-6, is KAGVTQTPRYLIKTRGQQVTLSCSPISGHRSVSWYQQTPGQGLQFLFEYFSETQRNKGNFPGRFSGRQFSNSRSEMNVSTLELGDSALYLCASSLEFVGTTNSPLHFGNGTRLTVT.

The rearrangement links TRBV6-2 or TRBV6-3 to TRBJ2-1; possibly TRBD2 for D (6 bases). This CDR3 has 15 amino acids. Germline-derived CDR1 and CDR2 are MNHEY and SVGEGT. The V end was cut by 6 bases, the J end by 5 bases, with 17 bases between. CDR3 DNA sequence: TGTGCCAGCAGGTTTAGCGGTCGAAAAAACAATGAGCAGTTCTTC. It encodes CASRFSGRKNNEQFF.

The chain recombines TRBV20-1 with TRBJ2-1, with 8 bases identical to TRBD1. The CDR3 sequence is 17 residues long. Trimming at V came to 0 bases and at J to 7 bases, leaving 14 bases not matched to a gene. Germline lookup yields CDR1 DFQATT and CDR2 SNEGSKA (reference sequence). CDR3 in DNA: TGCAGTGCTAGAGACATGACAGGGGATGGAAGTTGGAATGAGCAGTTCTTC. It is translated as CSARDMTGDGSWNEQFF.

The rearrangement joins TRBV6-5 to TRBJ1-2; no clear D. The CDR3 totals 12 residues. V shed 2 bases and J shed 2 bases, with 3 bases lying between them. The germline V gene encodes CDR1 MNHEY and CDR2 SVGAGI. The CDR3 DNA follows: TGTGCCAGCAGTTACGCCAACTATGGCTACACCTTC. This encodes CASSYANYGYTF.

The rearrangement links TRBV18 to TRBJ1-1; D remains unclear. This CDR3 comprises 14 residues. V dropped 4 bases and J dropped 5 bases, with 14 bases sitting between them. CDR1 KGHSH and CDR2 LQKENI come from the germline V gene. In DNA form, the CDR3 reads TGTGCCAGCTCACACAGTGGCTTGGAGACTGAAGCTTTCTTT. It codes for CASSHSGLETEAFF.

The chain employs TRBV9 and TRBJ1-1; D call uncertain. The V and J ends lost 6 bases and 1 base respectively, with 13 bases between them. There are 14 residues in the CDR3. Germline assignment: CDR1 SGDLS and CDR2 YYNGEE. CDR3 residues: CASTPGSGNTEAFF. CDR3 nucleotides: TGTGCCAGCACTCCCGGCTCGGGGAACACTGAAGCTTTCTTT.

This chain links TRBV18 with TRBJ2-5; D not resolved. The CDR3 length is 14 residues. Trimming left V 0 bases short and J 5 bases short, with 10 bases between. Germline CDR1 is KGHSH and CDR2 is LQKENI. CDR3 protein: CASSPPDGAETQYF. Here the CDR3 DNA reads TGTGCCAGCTCACCACCAGACGGCGCGGAGACCCAGTACTTC.

This clonotype was detected a few times. The chain has TRBV19 and TRBJ2-1; TRBD1 might be the D (5 bases). Looked up from germline, CDR1 is LNHDA and CDR2 is SQIVND (reference sequence). The CDR3 totals 15 residues. The V gene lost 6 bases and the J gene lost 2 bases, with 14 bases spanning the gap. The CDR3 loop is CASSRDPPTYNEQFF. As DNA, the CDR3 is TGTGCCAGTAGCAGGGATCCCCCCACCTACAATGAGCAGTTCTTC.

In its sample, this clonotype was seen a few times. The chain combines TRBV12-3 or TRBV12-4 with TRBJ2-1, with unresolved D. This CDR3 has 14 amino acids. The V end was cut by 6 bases, the J end by 5 bases, with 14 bases between. Written as DNA, the CDR3 is TGTGCCAGCAGGGGCGGTTTGGACCACAATGAGCAGTTCTTC. Translated, it gives CASRGGLDHNEQFF.

This clonotype came up a few times. This chain connects TRBV7-6 to TRBJ1-1; weak D call: TRBD1 (6 bases). Germline CDR1 SGHVS, CDR2 FNYEAQ. The germline V and J ends were trimmed by 5 bases and 0 bases, with 13 bases remaining between them. CDR3 length: 15 residues. This CDR3 is CASSLGGDMNTEAFF. DNA for the CDR3: TGTGCCAGCAGCCTTGGCGGGGACATGAACACTGAAGCTTTCTTT.

This clonotype was found a few times. The chain employs TRBV6-1 and TRBJ1-2; 8 bases map to TRBD1. The CDR3 consists of 12 residues. The germline CDR1 and CDR2 sequences are MNHNS and SASEGT. V was clipped by 4 bases and J by 8 bases; unmatched bases: 3. CDR3 nucleotide sequence: TGTGCCAGCAGTGCGGACAGGGTCGGCTACACCTTC. This encodes CASSADRVGYTF.